Sequencing of this T cell receptor beta chain was carried out in a study of cytomegalovirus exposure and HLA in healthy donors. This clone was counted only a few times. Its antigen is not known. This CDR3 region has 14 residues. The ends were cut back, 2 bases at V and 8 bases at J, with 12 bases in the middle. CDR1 is SNHLY and CDR2 is FYNNEI in the germline V gene. Notes on the study in general: Reported findings show TCR beta sequences accurately forecast HLA-A and HLA-B alleles in most subjects. Across donors, most TCRs were seen rarely, yet some public ones were widespread.

Each donor was healthy, and each was a bone marrow donor. The PCR ran on 60 Vbeta and 13 Jbeta primers. Sequencing was performed with immunoSEQ multiplex PCR; in TCRdb, only in-frame clones are kept and a portion is missing. Among about 230,000 clones, around 80% were seen once, and the ten largest hold over 0.5%. The gene calls are TRBV2 and TRBJ1-4, with D hard to call. Specimen: PBMCs. The receptor was isolated from a woman in her forties in good health and CMV-seronegative. CDR3 in DNA: TGTGCCAGCAGTGAAAGCCTCCCCGGGGAAAAACTGTTTTTT. It encodes CASSESLPGEKLFF.